This TCR beta chain was captured in a study of neurological immune-mediated disorders. Looking at the study overall: Within the group of approximately 34 multiple sclerosis patients, approximately 31 were relapsing-remitting, while 3 were secondary progressive. Study observations and caveats: CDR3 amino acid sequences of expanded clones were not shared across subjects, a result suggesting private repertoires in all groups.

This clonotype was observed at least ten times. Its antigen is still unknown. Every sequencing run generated in excess of 180 million TCR-beta sequences. These sequences covered 15-18 subjects. TCRdb re-analysed the 5' RACE reads in MiXCR, keeping a single row per CDR3 protein. The sample records over 35,000 distinct CDR3 sequences, 3.5% to 4.5% being singletons. The germline CDR1 and CDR2 sequences are WNHNN and SYGVQD (reference sequence). Trimming took 8 bases from V and 0 from J, leaving 7 bases between them. The CDR3 runs to 13 residues. V gene TRBV10-1 combines with J gene TRBJ2-2; D is unresolved. What was sequenced was PBMCs. The receptor's source is a man aged 25-40 years with multiple sclerosis. CDR3 nucleotide sequence: TGCGCCAGCGGGCAAACGAACACCGGGGAGCTGTTTTTT. Protein sequence: CASGQTNTGELFF.